This T cell receptor (beta chain) comes out of a study of T cells after yellow fever vaccination. Study context: Libraries from low-cell-number fractions were prepared with the SMART-Seq v4 Ultra Low Input RNA kit.

Template switching with 5'RACE generated the TCR cDNA and added a universal primer site and UMIs. A single record per CDR3 protein comes from TCRdb applying MiXCR to the 5' RACE reads. The table lists a few hundred thousand distinct CDR3 sequences, around 4% of them singletons, with roughly a quarter in the top ten. General study findings and limits: The study re-detected most primary-vaccination clones after the booster (nearly 97% CD4, just over 85% CD8). Researchers noted that a small share of clonotypes showed up in both CD4 and CD8 compartments.

Concerning this clonotype itself: Its antigen is not known.

This specimen was PBMCs, taken on the day of the yellow fever booster vaccination. The receptor comes from a man between 18 and 35 years old who received the YFV17D yellow fever vaccine.

The DNA for the CDR3 is TGCAGTGCCCCCCTAGCGGCTTATAGCACAGATACGCAGTATTTT. It codes for CSAPLAAYSTDTQYF. The chain has TRBV20-1 and TRBJ2-3; 7 nucleotides agree with TRBD2. The junction had 9 bases not matched to a gene; V was cut back by 6 bases and J by 0 bases. Per germline, CDR1 DFQATT and CDR2 SNEGSKA (reference sequence). The CDR3 contains 15 residues.